This T cell receptor beta chain came from a study of blood T cells in healthy people across ages. V dropped 5 bases and J dropped 7; count of bases not matched to a gene: 8. This CDR3 comprises 15 residues. For the second PCR, which ran for 7 to 11 cycles, a sample-barcoded 5' primer and a J-beta primer mix were used. MiXCR, applied by TCRdb to the 5' RACE reads, yields one record per CDR3 protein. The top ten clones hold approximately 4% of a sample with 750,000 to 850,000 distinct CDR3 sequences, around 25% of them seen once. This clonotype showed up just a few times. In addition, the sample was reused for a study of T cells of mothers and their children.

This chain connects TRBV12-3 or TRBV12-4 to TRBJ1-5, with 10 bases that match TRBD1. The receptor comes from a boy aged 10-17 years in good health. Specimen: blood. The CDR3 protein is CASSDSGTGEQPQHF. The DNA of the CDR3 is TGTGCCAGCAGTGATTCCGGGACAGGGGAACAGCCCCAGCATTTT.